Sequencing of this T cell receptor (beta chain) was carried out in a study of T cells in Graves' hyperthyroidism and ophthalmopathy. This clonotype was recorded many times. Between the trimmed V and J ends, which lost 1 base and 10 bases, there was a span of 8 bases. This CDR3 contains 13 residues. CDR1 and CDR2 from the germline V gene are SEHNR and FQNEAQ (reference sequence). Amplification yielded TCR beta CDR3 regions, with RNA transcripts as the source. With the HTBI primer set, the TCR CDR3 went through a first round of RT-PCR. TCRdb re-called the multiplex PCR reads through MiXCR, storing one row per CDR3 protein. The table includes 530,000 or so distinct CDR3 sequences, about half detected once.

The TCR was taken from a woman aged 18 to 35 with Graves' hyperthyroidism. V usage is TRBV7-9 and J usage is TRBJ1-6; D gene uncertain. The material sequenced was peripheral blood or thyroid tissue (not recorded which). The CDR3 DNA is TGTGCCAGCAGCTTAGATGTCGTGTCACCCCTCCACTTT. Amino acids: CASSLDVVSPLHF.